This passage covers 22 T cell receptor beta chains from one sample sequenced in a study of OX40 agonist ivuxolimab in advanced cancers. Library method: the immunoSEQ multiplex PCR assay. The clones in this table, taken by TCRdb from immuneACCESS, are in-frame only. Not every clone is retained; where verified, under half of the shortfall comes from an unresolved V gene, and the cause of the rest is unknown. The sample table contains roughly 30,000 clones; only one count was recorded for roughly 86% of them. The ten largest clonotypes hold about 53% of the sample. The material sequenced was CD4+ or CD8+ T cells sorted from blood, taken in a trial of the OX40 agonist ivuxolimab. These receptors originate from an adult with an advanced solid tumor such as melanoma, head and neck, liver or kidney cancer.

This rearrangement joins TRBV18 to TRBJ1-5; D remains unclear. This CDR3 contains 16 residues. Deletions cut 1 base from V and 0 bases from J, with 10 bases between. CDR1 is KGHSH and CDR2 is LQKENI in the germline V gene. Here the CDR3 reads CASSPLGSHSNQPQHF. Written as DNA, the CDR3 is TGTGCCAGCTCACCACTAGGGAGTCATAGCAATCAGCCCCAGCATTTT.

The gene calls are TRBV7-3 and TRBJ1-1, with D unresolved. In germline, CDR1 is SGHTA, CDR2 FQGTGA. The CDR3 contains 13 residues. Trimming shortened V by 2 bases and J by 2 bases, and 6 bases separated the two germline ends. Here the CDR3 reads CASSLGYNTEAFF. For the CDR3, the DNA is TGTGCCAGCAGCTTAGGATATAACACTGAAGCTTTCTTT.

The J gene is TRBJ2-7, the V gene TRBV7-9; D may match TRBD1 or TRBD2 (5 bases each). This CDR3 spans 16 amino acids. V was shortened by 5 bases and J by 3 bases, with 20 bases between the two germline ends. Germline CDR1 SEHNR, CDR2 FQNEAQ (reference sequence). CDR3 residues: CASSTTRGDSVYEQYF. The CDR3 nucleotides read TGTGCCAGCAGCACCACAAGAGGGGATTCTGTCTACGAGCAGTACTTC.

This chain joins TRBV6-6 and TRBJ1-2, with D perhaps matching TRBD1 (5 bases). This CDR3 spans 11 amino acids. The germline gives CDR1 MNHNY, CDR2 SVGAGI (reference sequence). V gave up 10 bases and J gave up 8 bases, with 14 bases separating them. CDR3 amino acids: CAILTGAGYTF. As DNA, the CDR3 is TGTGCCATCTTAACCGGGGCCGGCTACACCTTC.

CDR3 loop: CASSPLAGGPNEQFF. The CDR3 DNA reads as TGCGCCAGCAGCCCACTAGCGGGGGGGCCCAATGAGCAGTTCTTC. The V and J genes are TRBV10-2 and TRBJ2-1, with 13 bases lining up with TRBD2. Per the germline V gene, CDR1 is WSHSY and CDR2 is SAAADI. The ends lost 6 bases at V and 6 bases at J; junction bases unmatched: 5. This CDR3 is 15 amino acids long.

This clone occurred once. The V call is TRBV6-5, the J call TRBJ1-5; no reliable D call. The CDR3 totals 13 residues. Trimming took off 9 bases at V and 2 bases at J, with 11 bases between the two ends. Germline V gene lookup returns CDR1 MNHEY and CDR2 SVGAGI. In DNA, the CDR3 is TGTGCCAGGCAGGCGGGAGGCAATCAGCCCCAGCATTTT. Its translation: CARQAGGNQPQHF.

The chain couples TRBV29-1 to TRBJ2-1, with D possibly being TRBD2 (5 bases). This CDR3 has 11 amino acids. The V end was cut by 5 bases, the J end by 7 bases, with 9 bases between. The V gene's germline CDR1 is SQVTM and CDR2 ANQGSEA. In DNA, the CDR3 is TGCAGCGTTTTCTCGGGGAATGAGCAGTTCTTC. Translating gives CSVFSGNEQFF.

The V call is TRBV9, the J call TRBJ2-1; D is perhaps TRBD2 (6 bases). Germline CDR1 SGDLS, CDR2 YYNGEE. There are 16 residues in the CDR3. V lost 3 bases, J lost 0 bases, and 13 bases lay in between. The CDR3 nucleotides are TGTGCCAGCAGCGAACCAGCGGGTAGCTCCTACAATGAGCAGTTCTTC. Amino acids: CASSEPAGSSYNEQFF.

Only one count was recorded for this clone. The chain couples TRBV30 to TRBJ2-7; weak D call: TRBD1 (5 bases). CDR1 is GTSNPN and CDR2 is SVGIG in the germline V gene (reference sequence). The CDR3 has 13 residues. The V gene lost 1 base and the J gene lost 3 bases, with 10 bases spanning the gap. CDR3 in amino acids: CAWSDGAGYEQYF. CDR3 in DNA: TGTGCCTGGAGTGATGGGGCAGGCTACGAGCAGTACTTC.

This chain's CDR3 is CASSADWDNEQFF. The CDR3 DNA reads as TGTGCCAGCAGCGCGGACTGGGACAATGAGCAGTTCTTC. The genes are TRBV7-9 and TRBJ2-1, with D possibly matching TRBD2 (5 bases). The CDR3 length is 13 residues. CDR1 SEHNR and CDR2 FQNEAQ come from the germline V gene (reference sequence). V was shortened by 5 bases and J by 5 bases, with 10 bases between the two germline ends.

The chain is built from TRBV2 and TRBJ2-5; TRBD1 matches at 7 bases. The better agreement between TRBJ2-7 and the DNA end casts doubt on the J call. Per germline, CDR1 SNHLY and CDR2 FYNNEI. This CDR3 has 13 amino acids. CDR3 sequence (DNA): TGTGCCAGCAGGCCCGGGACAGTATACGAGCAGTACTTC. Amino acids: CASRPGTVYEQYF.

The chain employs TRBV5-5 and TRBJ2-1, with a weak D call TRBD1 (5 bases). V lost 5 bases and J 5 bases, leaving 8 bases between the germline ends. This CDR3 contains 12 residues. Germline-derived CDR1 and CDR2 are SGHKS and YYEKEE (reference sequence). CDR3 sequence reads: CASSLGDNEQFF. CDR3 nucleotides: TGTGCCAGCAGTCTAGGGGACAATGAGCAGTTCTTC.

This chain joins TRBV6-5 and TRBJ1-5; D is uncertain. Per the germline V gene, CDR1 is MNHEY and CDR2 is SVGAGI. V was cut by 4 bases and J by 1 base, with 11 bases left in between. There are 15 residues in the CDR3. CDR3 loop: CASSFALGSNQPQHF. CDR3 nucleotides: TGTGCCAGCAGTTTTGCCCTAGGGAGCAATCAGCCCCAGCATTTT.

This chain joins TRBV5-5 and TRBJ2-1, with no clear D. With 4 bases removed from V and 0 bases from J, the gap between germline ends came to 11 bases. This CDR3 has 15 residues. CDR1 is SGHKS and CDR2 is YYEKEE in the germline V gene (reference sequence). CDR3 in amino acids: CASSPDTDSYNEQFF. Here the CDR3 DNA reads TGTGCCAGCAGCCCAGACACAGACTCCTACAATGAGCAGTTCTTC. The whole variable domain, filled in from reference TRBV5-5 and TRBJ2-1, reads DAGVTQSPTHLIKTRGQQVTLRCSPISGHKSVSWYQQVLGQGPQFIFQYYEKEERGRGNFPDRFSARQFPNYSSELNVNALLLGDSALYLCASSPDTDSYNEQFFGPGTRLTVL.

The rearrangement uses TRBV6-5 and TRBJ2-7; 8 nucleotides align to TRBD1. This CDR3 is built from 14 residues. The V gene end was trimmed by 2 bases and the J gene end by 2 bases; junction bases not matched to a gene: 2. CDR1 is MNHEY and CDR2 is SVGAGI in the germline V gene. The CDR3 is CASSYGRGPYEQYF. Here the CDR3 DNA reads TGTGCCAGCAGTTACGGCAGGGGGCCCTACGAGCAGTACTTC.

This chain connects TRBV27 to TRBJ2-7; perhaps TRBD2 as D (5 bases). The ends were cut back, 4 bases at V and 6 bases at J, with 10 bases in the middle. This CDR3 has 12 amino acids. The V gene's germline CDR1 is MNHEY and CDR2 SMNVEV (reference sequence). The DNA for the CDR3 is TGTGCCAGCAGTTCTTGGGCGGGCGAGCAGTACTTC. It yields the protein CASSSWAGEQYF.

V and J are TRBV29-1 and TRBJ2-7; 10 positions match TRBD1. CDR1 SQVTM and CDR2 ANQGSEA come from the germline V gene. Germline trimming cut 6 bases from V and 2 bases from J; bases unmatched to any gene: 1. The CDR3 sequence is 12 residues long. In nucleotides, the CDR3 is TGCAGCGTAGGGACAGGGGCCTACGAGCAGTACTTC. It codes for CSVGTGAYEQYF.

The chain uses TRBV28 and TRBJ2-5; TRBD1 matches 9 bases. CDR1 and CDR2 from the germline V gene are MDHEN and SYDVKM. This CDR3 spans 13 amino acids. The V segment lost 6 bases and the J segment 4 bases; nucleotides outside the gene matches: 3. The CDR3 DNA reads as TGTGCCAGCAGGTTGACAGGGGGAGAGACCCAGTACTTC. It encodes CASRLTGGETQYF.

This sequence joins TRBV9 and TRBJ2-7; D possibly matches TRBD1 or TRBD2 (5 bases each). The CDR3 extends over 17 amino acids. The V and J ends lost 2 bases and 4 bases respectively, with 22 bases between them. Germline CDR1 and CDR2: SGDLS and YYNGEE. CDR3 in amino acids: CASSVERGHTNRYEQYF. The CDR3 coding sequence is TGTGCCAGCAGCGTTGAGAGGGGCCACACCAACCGATACGAGCAGTACTTC.

CDR3 DNA: TGTGCCTGGAGTGTAGACGGGTGGGCGTTCGGAAACACCATATATTTT. Translating it yields CAWSVDGWAFGNTIYF. The chain recombines TRBV30 with TRBJ1-3; D gene uncertain. Trimming cost V 0 bases and J 4 bases, with 16 bases left between them. Germline V gives CDR1 GTSNPN, CDR2 SVGIG (reference sequence). The CDR3 sequence is 16 residues long.

The CDR3 DNA is TGCAGCGTTGGAGGGGGGGGTGGTGAGCAGTACTTC. Translating gives CSVGGGGGEQYF. This sequence joins TRBV29-1 and TRBJ2-7, with D perhaps TRBD2 (7 bases). CDR1 and CDR2 from the germline V gene are SQVTM and ANQGSEA. The CDR3 covers 12 residues. V was shortened by 4 bases and J by 7 bases, with 14 bases between the two germline ends.

This clone was counted a single time. This rearrangement joins TRBV28 to TRBJ2-7; D might be TRBD2 (7 bases). CDR3 length equals 14 residues. Germline lookup yields CDR1 MDHEN and CDR2 SYDVKM. The V and J ends lost 5 bases and 2 bases respectively, with 13 bases between them. The CDR3 here is CASSARGAPYEQYF. The CDR3 DNA reads as TGTGCCAGCAGTGCCCGGGGGGCACCCTACGAGCAGTACTTC.